This T cell receptor beta chain comes out of a study of identical twins. This clonotype was observed at least ten times. Using its own MiXCR run on the 5' RACE reads, TCRdb lists one record per CDR3 protein. The sample lists some 500,000 distinct CDR3 sequences; approximately 22% were seen once. Healthy Caucasian donors formed the entire cohort. After removal of 1 base from V and 5 bases from J, the junction contained 5 bases not matched to a gene. The length of the CDR3 is 15 residues. Germline-derived CDR1 and CDR2 are LGHNA and YNFKEQ. The sample was also linked to a second study, of T cells expressing NK-cell markers. That study adds: In the group of eight sequenced donors, seven were HCMV-seropositive and one was seronegative. Among CD8+ T cells from about six donors, dominant NKG2C+ clonotypes accounted for about 1.0-7.0%.

The TCR was taken from a woman between 18 and 29 years old in good health. The chain uses TRBV4-2 and TRBJ2-7; TRBD2 agrees at 10 bases. Sequencing was done on a sample of CD4+ T cells sorted from blood. The CDR3 loop reads CASSQVSSGSHEQYF. CDR3 DNA: TGTGCCAGCAGCCAAGTATCTAGCGGGAGCCACGAGCAGTACTTC.